Below are 13 T cell receptor beta chains sequenced from a single sample in a study of T-cell reconstitution after alpha-beta-depleted transplantation in children. Unique molecular identifiers were incorporated when the TCRbeta library was constructed. TCRdb re-called the PCR reads with MiXCR, one entry per CDR3 protein. The sample includes about 410,000 distinct CDR3 sequences, about 20% of them seen just once. The starting material was PBMCs from the stem cell graft donor, obtained from the stem cell graft. Source of these receptors: a human donor who donated a stem cell graft to a child with acute myeloid leukemia.

The chain combines TRBV20-1 with TRBJ2-1, with TRBD2 matching over 10 bases. The CDR3 covers 15 residues. V lost 6 bases to trimming and J lost 3 bases; unmatched junction nucleotides: 8. CDR1 DFQATT and CDR2 SNEGSKA come from the germline V gene (reference sequence). CDR3 sequence reads: CSAWTSGLHYNEQFF. Here the CDR3 DNA reads TGCAGTGCGTGGACTAGCGGCCTACACTACAATGAGCAGTTCTTC.

This clonotype was detected ten times or more. The chain employs TRBV4-2 and TRBJ2-6, with D possibly being TRBD1 (6 bases). V was cut by 0 bases and J by 4 bases, with 10 bases left in between. Germline V gene data show CDR1 as LGHNA and CDR2 as YNFKEQ. The CDR3 is 16 residues long. The CDR3 coding sequence is TGTGCCAGCAGCCAAGATCCCGGACAGGGGGCCAACGTCCTGACTTTC. Protein product: CASSQDPGQGANVLTF.

Many counts were recorded for this clonotype. CDR3: CASCRQGHGELFF. DNA of the CDR3: TGTGCCAGCTGTCGCCAGGGTCACGGGGAGCTGTTTTTT. The chain is built from TRBV12-3 or TRBV12-4 and TRBJ2-2, with D possibly being TRBD1 (5 bases). This CDR3 contains 13 residues. V shed 8 bases and J shed 7 bases, with 14 bases lying between them.

This clonotype has just a few counts. The rearrangement links TRBV28 to TRBJ2-1, with D unclear. Germline CDR1 is MDHEN and CDR2 is SYDVKM. The CDR3 contains 14 residues. The V gene lost 11 bases and the J gene lost 2 bases, with 16 bases spanning the gap. The CDR3 DNA follows: TGTGCCGGGCCTCGAGAGAACACCTACAATGAGCAGTTCTTC. This encodes CAGPRENTYNEQFF.

The rearrangement joins TRBV6-5 to TRBJ1-3; D not resolved. Germline lookup yields CDR1 MNHEY and CDR2 SVGAGI. V shed 5 bases and J shed 4 bases, with 15 bases lying between them. CDR3 length: 15 amino acids. In DNA, the CDR3 is TGTGCCAGCAGTCCCCGTCCGGTCCGCGGAAACACCATATATTTT. It translates to CASSPRPVRGNTIYF.

This chain links TRBV10-3 with TRBJ2-3; 8 nucleotides agree with TRBD2. CDR1 is ENHRY, CDR2 SYGVKD, per germline. The CDR3 loop spans 14 amino acids. The ends lost 10 bases at V and 6 bases at J; junction bases unmatched: 12. CDR3 sequence (DNA): TGTGCCACCCTCCGAGGGACTAGTTCGGATACGCAGTATTTT. The encoded protein is CATLRGTSSDTQYF.

This clonotype has only a few counts. V is TRBV25-1 and J is TRBJ2-4; D not certain. The CDR3 loop spans 14 amino acids. The V gene lost 4 bases and the J gene lost 0 bases, with 7 bases spanning the gap. The germline V gene encodes CDR1 MGHDK and CDR2 SYGVNS. The CDR3: CASSGSLAKNIQYF. The CDR3, as DNA: TGTGCCAGCAGTGGGAGCCTAGCCAAAAACATTCAGTACTTC.

Only a few counts were recorded for this clonotype. The chain joins TRBV20-1 to TRBJ1-1, with D hard to call. From germline, CDR1 is DFQATT and CDR2 SNEGSKA (reference sequence). V was pared by 5 bases and J by 3 bases, with 4 bases between. This CDR3 has 10 residues. The CDR3 reads CSAAYTEAFF. The CDR3 DNA follows: TGCAGTGCTGCTTACACTGAAGCTTTCTTT.

The chain employs TRBV7-6 and TRBJ2-1; 9 positions match TRBD2. The trim removed 8 bases at V and 0 bases at J, leaving 11 bases unmatched. The CDR3 is 17 residues long. Germline assignment: CDR1 SGHVS and CDR2 FNYEAQ. The CDR3 coding sequence is TGTGCCAGCGCACAGGGACTAGCTCAGAGCTCCTACAATGAGCAGTTCTTC. The encoded protein is CASAQGLAQSSYNEQFF.

The chain couples TRBV7-2 to TRBJ1-1; 8 positions agree with TRBD1. J lost 1 base, V lost 5 bases, and 12 bases had no gene match. This CDR3 spans 17 amino acids. CDR1 and CDR2 (germline): SGHTA, FQGNSA. CDR3 DNA sequence: TGTGCCAGCAGCCAGGACAGGGATAATATGGGGAACACTGAAGCTTTCTTT. Encoded protein: CASSQDRDNMGNTEAFF. The full variable domain, its missing parts supplied by reference TRBV7-2 and TRBJ1-1, is GAGVSQSPSNKVTEKGKDVELRCDPISGHTALYWYRQSLGQGLEFLIYFQGNSAPDKSGLPSDRFSAERTGGSVSTLTIQRTQQEDSAVYLCASSQDRDNMGNTEAFFGQGTRLTVV.

The chain couples TRBV10-3 to TRBJ2-3, with TRBD2 matching over 8 bases. Germline V gene data show CDR1 as ENHRY and CDR2 as SYGVKD. Trimming at V came to 2 bases and at J to 3 bases, leaving 7 bases not matched to a gene. The CDR3 is 16 residues long. This CDR3 is CAISETTSGSTDTQYF. CDR3 nucleotides: TGTGCCATCAGTGAGACTACTAGCGGATCAACAGATACGCAGTATTTT.

The gene calls are TRBV29-1 and TRBJ1-1; no firm D call. The length of the CDR3 is 12 residues. Germline assignment: CDR1 SQVTM and CDR2 ANQGSEA. V lost 2 bases, J lost 1 base, and 5 bases lay in between. CDR3 nucleotide sequence: TGCAGCGTTGAACACCCGAACACTGAAGCTTTCTTT. It specifies CSVEHPNTEAFF.

This clonotype was detected many times. CDR3 nucleotides: TGCAGTGCTCCCGGGTTTACATTGTGGGGACAGACCGACAATGAGCAGTTCTTC. This translates into CSAPGFTLWGQTDNEQFF. The chain has TRBV20-1 and TRBJ2-1; 7 bases agree with TRBD1. The V gene's germline CDR1 is DFQATT and CDR2 SNEGSKA (reference sequence). The CDR3 runs 18 residues. Losses at the gene ends were 5 bases for V and 5 bases for J; bases not matched to a gene: 21.